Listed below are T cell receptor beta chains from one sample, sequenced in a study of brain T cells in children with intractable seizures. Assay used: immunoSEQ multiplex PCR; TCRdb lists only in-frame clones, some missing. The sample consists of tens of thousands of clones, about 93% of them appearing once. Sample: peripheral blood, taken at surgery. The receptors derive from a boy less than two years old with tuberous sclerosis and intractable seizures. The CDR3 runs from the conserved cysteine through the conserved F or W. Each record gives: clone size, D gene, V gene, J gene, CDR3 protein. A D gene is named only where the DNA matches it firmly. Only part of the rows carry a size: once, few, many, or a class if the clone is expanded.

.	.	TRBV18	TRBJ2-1	CASSPQGLNEQFF
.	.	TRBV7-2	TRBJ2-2	CASSLGRDTGELFF
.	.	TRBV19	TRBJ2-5	CASSIEGAQETQYF
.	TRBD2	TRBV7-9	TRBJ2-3	CASRPRLANTDTQYF
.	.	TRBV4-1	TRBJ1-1	CASSVSGQNTEAFF
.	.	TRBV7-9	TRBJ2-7	CASSFRDPAREQYF
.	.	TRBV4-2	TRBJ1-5	CASSGGDDQPQHF
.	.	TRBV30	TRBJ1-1	CAWSKGLMNTEAFF
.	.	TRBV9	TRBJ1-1	CASSPSPMETNTEAFF
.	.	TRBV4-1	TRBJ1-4	CASSQNIGTPSGEKLFF
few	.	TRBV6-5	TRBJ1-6	CASSRRANSPLHF
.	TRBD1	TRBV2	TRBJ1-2	CASSETGPYGYTF
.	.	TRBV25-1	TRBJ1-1	CASSDQSRTEAFF
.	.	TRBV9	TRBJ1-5	CASSQDGGRQPQHF
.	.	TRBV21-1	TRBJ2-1	CASSKSQRGTTSYNEQFF
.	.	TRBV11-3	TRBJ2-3	CASSFGGPTDTQYF
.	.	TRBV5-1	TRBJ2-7	CASSFIRSYEQYF
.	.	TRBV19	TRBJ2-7	CASSPLGGLTNNYEQYF
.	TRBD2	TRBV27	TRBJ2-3	CASSLFGTSGSMPQYF
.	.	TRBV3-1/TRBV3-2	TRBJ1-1	CASSQFGFRLDMNTEAFF
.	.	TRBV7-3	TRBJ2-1	CASAEPGYNEQFF
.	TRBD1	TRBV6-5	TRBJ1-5	CASSHRGGNQPQHF
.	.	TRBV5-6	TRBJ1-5	CASSFKENQPQHF
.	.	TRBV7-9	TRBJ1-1	CASSFSRDSRAFF
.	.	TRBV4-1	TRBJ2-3	CASSQPNTDTQYF
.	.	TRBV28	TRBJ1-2	CASSFTGGAFYGYTF
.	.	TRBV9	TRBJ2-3	CASSVVGRDTQYF
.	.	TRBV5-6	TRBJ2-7	CASSHLARSSYEQYF
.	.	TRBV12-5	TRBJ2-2	CATSYRASRGTGELFF
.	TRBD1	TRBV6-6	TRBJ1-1	CASSRPTGGTEAFF
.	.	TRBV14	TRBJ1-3	CASSRRTPSGNTIYF
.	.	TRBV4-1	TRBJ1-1	CASSQVRDTYTEAFF
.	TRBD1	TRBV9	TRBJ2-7	CASSGTGGYEQYF
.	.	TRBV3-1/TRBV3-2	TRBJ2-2	CASSHQSESWNTGELFF
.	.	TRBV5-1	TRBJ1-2	CASSLRRGHYGYTF
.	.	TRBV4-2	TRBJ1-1	CASSQDTGRKSSKAFF
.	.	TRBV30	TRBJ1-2	CAWSVQAGGYTF
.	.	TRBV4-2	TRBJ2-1	CASSTSAASEVWQFF
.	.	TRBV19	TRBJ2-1	CASSISWRSSYNEQFF
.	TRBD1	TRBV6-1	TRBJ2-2	CASSEALPNSPGQGAGELFF
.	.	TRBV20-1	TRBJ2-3	CSASLTSTDTQYF
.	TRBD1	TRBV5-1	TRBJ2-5	CASSSGTGGETQYF
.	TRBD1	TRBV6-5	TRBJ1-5	CASSSDRGREQPQHF
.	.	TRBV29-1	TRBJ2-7	CSAATGTKRTEQYF
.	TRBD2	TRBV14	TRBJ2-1	CASSDSGGYNEQFF
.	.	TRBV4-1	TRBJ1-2	CASSQDPRVNYGYTF
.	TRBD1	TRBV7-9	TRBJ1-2	CASSLAAGQQNYGYTF
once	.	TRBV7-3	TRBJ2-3	CASSPGVRDTQYF
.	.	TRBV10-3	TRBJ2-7	CAISEATSSYEQYF
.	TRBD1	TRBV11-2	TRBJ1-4	CASSRDRGAEKLFF